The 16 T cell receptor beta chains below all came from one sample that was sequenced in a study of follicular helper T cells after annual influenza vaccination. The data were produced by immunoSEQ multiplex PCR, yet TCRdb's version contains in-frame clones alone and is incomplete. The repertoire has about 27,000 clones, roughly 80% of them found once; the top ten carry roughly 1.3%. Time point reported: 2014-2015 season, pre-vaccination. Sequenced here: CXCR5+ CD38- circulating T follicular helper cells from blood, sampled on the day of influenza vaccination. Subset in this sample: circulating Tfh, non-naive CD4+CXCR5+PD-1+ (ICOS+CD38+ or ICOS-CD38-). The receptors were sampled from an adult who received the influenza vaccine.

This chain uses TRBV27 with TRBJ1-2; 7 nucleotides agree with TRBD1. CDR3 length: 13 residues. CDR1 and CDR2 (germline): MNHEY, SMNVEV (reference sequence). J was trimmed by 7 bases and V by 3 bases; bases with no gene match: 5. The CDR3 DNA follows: TGTGCCAGCAGTTTCGGTCAGGGGGTTGGCTACACCTTC. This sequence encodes CASSFGQGVGYTF.

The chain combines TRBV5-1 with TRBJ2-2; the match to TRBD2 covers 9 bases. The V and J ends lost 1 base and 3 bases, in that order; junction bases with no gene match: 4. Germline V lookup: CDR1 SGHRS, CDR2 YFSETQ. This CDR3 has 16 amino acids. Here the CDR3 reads CASSLRTSDYTGELFF. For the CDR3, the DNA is TGCGCCAGCAGCTTGAGGACTAGCGACTACACCGGGGAGCTGTTTTTT.

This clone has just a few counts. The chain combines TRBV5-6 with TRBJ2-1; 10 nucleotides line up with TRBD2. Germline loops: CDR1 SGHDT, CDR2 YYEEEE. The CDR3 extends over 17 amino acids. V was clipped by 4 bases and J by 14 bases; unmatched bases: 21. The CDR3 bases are TGTGCCAGCAGCCGACGAAGGGAGGGCAGCGGGAGGGCCCCCGAGTTCTTC. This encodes CASSRRREGSGRAPEFF.

CDR3 protein: CASSYSRDPPLHF. The CDR3, as DNA: TGTGCCAGCAGTTACTCGAGGGATCCACCCCTCCACTTT. The chain combines TRBV6-5 with TRBJ1-6; D ambiguous. CDR1 is MNHEY and CDR2 is SVGAGI in the germline V gene. CDR3 length: 13 amino acids. V lost 0 bases to trimming and J lost 11 bases, with 8 bases between them.

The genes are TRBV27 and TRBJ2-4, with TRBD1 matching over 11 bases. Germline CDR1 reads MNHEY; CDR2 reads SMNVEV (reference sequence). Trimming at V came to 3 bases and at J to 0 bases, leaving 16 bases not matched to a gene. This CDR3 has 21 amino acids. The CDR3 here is CASSFDTPGTGGLLAKNIQYF. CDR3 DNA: TGTGCCAGCAGTTTTGACACGCCCGGGACAGGGGGGCTCCTAGCCAAAAACATTCAGTACTTC.

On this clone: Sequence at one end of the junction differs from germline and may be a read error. This CDR3 is CASGYQKNTGELFF. In nucleotides, the CDR3 is TGTGCCAGCGGTTACCAGAAGAACACCGGGGAGCTGTTTTTT. The chain carries TRBV6-6 and TRBJ2-2; D ambiguous. The CDR3 has 14 residues. The germline gives CDR1 MNHNY, CDR2 SVGAGI (reference sequence).

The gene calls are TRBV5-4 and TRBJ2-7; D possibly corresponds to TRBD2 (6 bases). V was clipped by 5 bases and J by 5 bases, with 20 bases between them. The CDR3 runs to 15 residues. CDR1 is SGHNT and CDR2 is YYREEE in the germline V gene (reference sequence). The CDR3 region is CASRRGAELPHEQYF. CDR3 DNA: TGTGCCAGCAGGCGGGGAGCGGAGTTGCCCCACGAGCAGTACTTC.

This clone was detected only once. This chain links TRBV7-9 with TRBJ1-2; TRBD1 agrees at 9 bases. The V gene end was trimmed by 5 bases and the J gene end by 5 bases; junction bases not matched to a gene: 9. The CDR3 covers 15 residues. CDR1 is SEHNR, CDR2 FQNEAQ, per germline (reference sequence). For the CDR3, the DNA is TGTGCCAGCAGCCCAGGGACAGGGATCGCATATGGCTACACCTTC. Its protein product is CASSPGTGIAYGYTF.

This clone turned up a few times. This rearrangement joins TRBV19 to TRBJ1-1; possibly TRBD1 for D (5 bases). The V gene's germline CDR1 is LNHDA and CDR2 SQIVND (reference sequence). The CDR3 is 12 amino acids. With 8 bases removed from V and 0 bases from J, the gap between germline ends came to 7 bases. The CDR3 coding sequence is TGTGCCAGTGGGGGGATGAACACTGAAGCTTTCTTT. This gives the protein CASGGMNTEAFF.

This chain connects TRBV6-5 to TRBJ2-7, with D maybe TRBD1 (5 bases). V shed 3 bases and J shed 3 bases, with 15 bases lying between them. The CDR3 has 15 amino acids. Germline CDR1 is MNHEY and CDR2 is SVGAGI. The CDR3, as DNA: TGTGCCAGCAGTTATAGCAAGGACATCTACTACGAGCAGTACTTC. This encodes CASSYSKDIYYEQYF.

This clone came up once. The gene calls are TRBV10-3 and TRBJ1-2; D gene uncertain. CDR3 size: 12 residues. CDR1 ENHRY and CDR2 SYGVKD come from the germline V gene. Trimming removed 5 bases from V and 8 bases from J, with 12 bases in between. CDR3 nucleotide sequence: TGTGCCATCAGTCGCCCGAATGAGGGCTACACCTTC. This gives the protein CAISRPNEGYTF.

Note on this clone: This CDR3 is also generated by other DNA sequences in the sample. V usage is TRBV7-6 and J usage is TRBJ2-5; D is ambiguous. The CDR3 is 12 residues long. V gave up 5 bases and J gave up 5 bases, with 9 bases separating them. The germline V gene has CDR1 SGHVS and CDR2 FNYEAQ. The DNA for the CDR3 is TGTGCCAGCAGCCTAAACCGTGAGACCCAGTACTTC. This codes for CASSLNRETQYF.

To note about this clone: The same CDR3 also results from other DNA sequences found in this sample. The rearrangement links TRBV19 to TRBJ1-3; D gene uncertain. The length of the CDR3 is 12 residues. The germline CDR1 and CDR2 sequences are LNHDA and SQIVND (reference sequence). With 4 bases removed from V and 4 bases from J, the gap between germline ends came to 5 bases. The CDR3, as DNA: TGTGCCAGTAGTACGTCCGGAAACACCATATATTTT. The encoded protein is CASSTSGNTIYF.

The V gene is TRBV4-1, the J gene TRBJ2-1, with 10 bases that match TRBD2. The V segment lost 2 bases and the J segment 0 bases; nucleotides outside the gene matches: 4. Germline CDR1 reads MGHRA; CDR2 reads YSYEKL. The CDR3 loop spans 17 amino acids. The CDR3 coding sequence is TGCGCCAGCAGCCAATATTGGACTAGCGGCTCCTACAATGAGCAGTTCTTC. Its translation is CASSQYWTSGSYNEQFF.

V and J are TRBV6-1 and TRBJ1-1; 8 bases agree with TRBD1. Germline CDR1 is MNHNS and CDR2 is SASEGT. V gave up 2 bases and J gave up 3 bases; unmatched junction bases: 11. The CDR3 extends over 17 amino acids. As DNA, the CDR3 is TGTGCCAGCAGTGAAAGGCCGGGGGTCAGGGGGCACACTGAAGCTTTCTTT. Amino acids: CASSERPGVRGHTEAFF.

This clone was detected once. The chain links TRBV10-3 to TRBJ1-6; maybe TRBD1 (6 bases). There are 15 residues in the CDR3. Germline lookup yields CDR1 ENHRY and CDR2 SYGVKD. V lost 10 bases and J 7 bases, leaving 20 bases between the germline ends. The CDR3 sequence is CATSDTGSDNSPLHF. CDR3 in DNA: TGTGCCACTTCCGATACAGGGAGCGACAATTCACCCCTCCACTTT.